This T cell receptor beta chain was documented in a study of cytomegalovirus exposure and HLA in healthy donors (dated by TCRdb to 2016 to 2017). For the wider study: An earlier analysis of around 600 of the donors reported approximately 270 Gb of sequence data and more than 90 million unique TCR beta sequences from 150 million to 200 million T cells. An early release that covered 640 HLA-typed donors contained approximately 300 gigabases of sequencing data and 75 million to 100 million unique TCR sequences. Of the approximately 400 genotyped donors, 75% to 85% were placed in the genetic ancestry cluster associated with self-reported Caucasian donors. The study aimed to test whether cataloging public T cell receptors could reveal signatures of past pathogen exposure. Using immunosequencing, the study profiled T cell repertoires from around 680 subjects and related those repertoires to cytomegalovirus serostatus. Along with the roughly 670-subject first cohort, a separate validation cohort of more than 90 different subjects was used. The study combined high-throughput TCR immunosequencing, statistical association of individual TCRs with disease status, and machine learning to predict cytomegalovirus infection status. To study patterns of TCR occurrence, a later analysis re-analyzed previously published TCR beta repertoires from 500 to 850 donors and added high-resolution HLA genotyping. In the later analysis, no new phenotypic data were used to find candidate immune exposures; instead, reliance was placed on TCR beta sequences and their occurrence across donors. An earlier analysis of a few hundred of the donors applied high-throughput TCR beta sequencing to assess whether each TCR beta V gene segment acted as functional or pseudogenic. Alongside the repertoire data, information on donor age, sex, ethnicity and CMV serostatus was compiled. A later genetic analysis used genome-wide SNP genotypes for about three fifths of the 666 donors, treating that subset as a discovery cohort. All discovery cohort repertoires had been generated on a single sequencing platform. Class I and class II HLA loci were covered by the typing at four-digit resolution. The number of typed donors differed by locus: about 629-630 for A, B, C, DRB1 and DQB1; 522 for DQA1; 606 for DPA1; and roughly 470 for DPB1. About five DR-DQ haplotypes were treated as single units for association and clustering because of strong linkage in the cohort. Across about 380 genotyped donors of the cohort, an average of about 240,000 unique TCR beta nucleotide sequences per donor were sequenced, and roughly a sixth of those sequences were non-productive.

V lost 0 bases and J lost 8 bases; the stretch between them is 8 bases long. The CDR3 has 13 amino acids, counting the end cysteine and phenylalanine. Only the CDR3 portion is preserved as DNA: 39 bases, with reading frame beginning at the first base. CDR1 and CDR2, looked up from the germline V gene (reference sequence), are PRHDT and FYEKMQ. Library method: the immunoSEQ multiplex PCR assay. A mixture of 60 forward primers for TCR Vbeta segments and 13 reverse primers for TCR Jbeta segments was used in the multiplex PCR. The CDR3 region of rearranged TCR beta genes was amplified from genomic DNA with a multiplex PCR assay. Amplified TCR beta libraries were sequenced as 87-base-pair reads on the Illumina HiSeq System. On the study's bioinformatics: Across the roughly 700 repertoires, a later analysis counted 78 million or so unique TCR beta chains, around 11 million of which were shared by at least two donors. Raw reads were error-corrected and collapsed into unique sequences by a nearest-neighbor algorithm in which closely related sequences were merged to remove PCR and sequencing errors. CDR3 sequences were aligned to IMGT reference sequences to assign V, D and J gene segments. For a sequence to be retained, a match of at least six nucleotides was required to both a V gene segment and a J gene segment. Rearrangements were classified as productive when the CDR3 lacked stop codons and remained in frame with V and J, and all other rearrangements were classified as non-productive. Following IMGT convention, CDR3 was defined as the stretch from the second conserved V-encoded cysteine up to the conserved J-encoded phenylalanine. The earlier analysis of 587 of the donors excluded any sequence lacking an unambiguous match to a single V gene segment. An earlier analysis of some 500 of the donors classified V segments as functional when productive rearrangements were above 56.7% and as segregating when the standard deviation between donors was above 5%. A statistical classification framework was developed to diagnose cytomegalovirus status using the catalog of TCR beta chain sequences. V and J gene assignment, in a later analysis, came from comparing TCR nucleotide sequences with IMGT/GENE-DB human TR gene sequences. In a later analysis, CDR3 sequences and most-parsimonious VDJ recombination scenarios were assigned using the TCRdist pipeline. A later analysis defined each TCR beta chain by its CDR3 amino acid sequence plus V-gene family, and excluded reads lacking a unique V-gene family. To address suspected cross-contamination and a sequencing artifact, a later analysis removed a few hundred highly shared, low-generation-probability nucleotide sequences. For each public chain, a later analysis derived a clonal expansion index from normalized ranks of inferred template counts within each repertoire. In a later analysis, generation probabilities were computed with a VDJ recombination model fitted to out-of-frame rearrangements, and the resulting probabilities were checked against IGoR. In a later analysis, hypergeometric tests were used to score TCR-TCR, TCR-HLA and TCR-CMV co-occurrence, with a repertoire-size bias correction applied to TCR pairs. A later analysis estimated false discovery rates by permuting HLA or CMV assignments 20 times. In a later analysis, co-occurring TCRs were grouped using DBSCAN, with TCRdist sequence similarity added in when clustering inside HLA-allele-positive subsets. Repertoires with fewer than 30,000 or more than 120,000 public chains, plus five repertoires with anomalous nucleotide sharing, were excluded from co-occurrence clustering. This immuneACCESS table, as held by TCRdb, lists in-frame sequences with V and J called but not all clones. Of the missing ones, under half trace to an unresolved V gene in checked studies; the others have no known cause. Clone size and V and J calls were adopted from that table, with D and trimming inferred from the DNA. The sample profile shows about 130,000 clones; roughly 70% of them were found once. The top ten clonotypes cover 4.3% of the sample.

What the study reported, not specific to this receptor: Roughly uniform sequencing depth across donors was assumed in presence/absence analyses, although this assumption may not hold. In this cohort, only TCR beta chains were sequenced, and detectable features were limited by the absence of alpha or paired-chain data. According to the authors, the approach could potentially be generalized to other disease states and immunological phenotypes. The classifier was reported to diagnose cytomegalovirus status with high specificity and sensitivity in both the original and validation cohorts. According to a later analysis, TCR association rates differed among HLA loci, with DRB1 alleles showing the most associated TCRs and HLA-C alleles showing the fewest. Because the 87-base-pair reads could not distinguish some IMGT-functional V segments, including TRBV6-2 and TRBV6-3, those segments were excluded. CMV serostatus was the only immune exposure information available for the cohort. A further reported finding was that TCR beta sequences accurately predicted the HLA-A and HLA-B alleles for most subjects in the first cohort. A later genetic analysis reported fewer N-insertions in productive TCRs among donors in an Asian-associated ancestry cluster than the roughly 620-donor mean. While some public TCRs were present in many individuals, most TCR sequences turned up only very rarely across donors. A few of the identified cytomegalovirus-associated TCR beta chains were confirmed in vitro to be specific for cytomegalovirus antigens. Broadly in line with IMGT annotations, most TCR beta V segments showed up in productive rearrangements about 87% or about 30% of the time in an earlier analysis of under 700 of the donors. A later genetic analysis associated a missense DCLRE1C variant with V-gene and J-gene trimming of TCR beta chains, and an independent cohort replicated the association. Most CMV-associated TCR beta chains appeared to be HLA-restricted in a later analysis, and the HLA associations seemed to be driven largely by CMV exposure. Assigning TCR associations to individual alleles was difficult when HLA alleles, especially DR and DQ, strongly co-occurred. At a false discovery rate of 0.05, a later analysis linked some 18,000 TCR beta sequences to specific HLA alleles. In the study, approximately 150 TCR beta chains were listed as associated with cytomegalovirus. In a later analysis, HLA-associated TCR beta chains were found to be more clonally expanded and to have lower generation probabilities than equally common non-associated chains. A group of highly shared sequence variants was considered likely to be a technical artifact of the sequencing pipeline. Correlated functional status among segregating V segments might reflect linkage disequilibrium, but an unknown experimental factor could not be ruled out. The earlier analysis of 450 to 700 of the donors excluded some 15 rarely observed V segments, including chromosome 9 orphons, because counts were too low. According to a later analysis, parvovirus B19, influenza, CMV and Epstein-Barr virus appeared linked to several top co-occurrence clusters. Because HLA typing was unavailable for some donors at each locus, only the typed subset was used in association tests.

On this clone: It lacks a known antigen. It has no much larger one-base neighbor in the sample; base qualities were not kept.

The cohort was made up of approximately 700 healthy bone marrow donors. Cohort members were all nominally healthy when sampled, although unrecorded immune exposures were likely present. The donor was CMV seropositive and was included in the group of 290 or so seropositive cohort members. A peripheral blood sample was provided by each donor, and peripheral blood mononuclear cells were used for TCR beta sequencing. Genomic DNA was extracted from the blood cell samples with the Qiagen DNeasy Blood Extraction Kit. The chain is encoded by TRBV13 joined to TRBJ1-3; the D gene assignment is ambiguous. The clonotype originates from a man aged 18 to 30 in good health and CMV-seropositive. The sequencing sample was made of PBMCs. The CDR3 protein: CASSLGQEDTIYF. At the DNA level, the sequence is TGTGCCAGCAGCTTAGGGCAGGAAGACACCATATATTTT.